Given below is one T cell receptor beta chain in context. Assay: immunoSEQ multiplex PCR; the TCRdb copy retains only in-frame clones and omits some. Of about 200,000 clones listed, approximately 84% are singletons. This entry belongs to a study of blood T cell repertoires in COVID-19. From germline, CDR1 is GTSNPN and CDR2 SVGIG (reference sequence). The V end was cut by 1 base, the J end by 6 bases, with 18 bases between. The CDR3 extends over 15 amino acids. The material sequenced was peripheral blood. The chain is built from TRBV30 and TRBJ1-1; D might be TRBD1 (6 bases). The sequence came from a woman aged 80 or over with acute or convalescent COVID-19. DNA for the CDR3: TGTGCCTGGAGTGACCTCGGCAGGGGAAGGGCTGAAGCTTTCTTT. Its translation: CAWSDLGRGRAEAFF.